This T cell receptor (beta chain) was recovered during a study of blood T cell repertoires in COVID-19. Study in general: Spain, Italy and the United States supplied samples that represented acute and convalescent COVID-19.

Clones were read by immunoSEQ multiplex PCR, and TCRdb kept only the in-frame ones, dropping some. The sample yields 250,000 or so clones, nearly 90% seen once. The J segment lost 3 bases and the V segment lost 4 bases, leaving 3 bases of the junction unmatched. The CDR3 has 14 residues. From germline, CDR1 is LGHDT and CDR2 YNNKEL (reference sequence). The chain uses TRBV3-1 (or the pseudogene TRBV3-2) and TRBJ1-1; TRBD1 matches 9 bases. The TCR comes from a woman in her thirties or forties who had recovered from COVID-19. The sequencing sample was made of peripheral blood. The CDR3 DNA follows: TGTGCCAGCAGCCGAACAGGGGGCTACACTGAAGCTTTCTTT. Its protein is CASSRTGGYTEAFF.